The 10 T cell receptor beta chains in this list originate from one sample, sequenced in a study of TIL therapy for anti-PD-1-resistant metastatic lung cancer. As to time point: pre-treatment sample, taken before nivolumab and TIL therapy. Most excised metastases sampled were pleural nodules or supraclavicular lymph nodes. This was the immunoSEQ v3 assay. Using immunoSEQ multiplex PCR, the repertoire was profiled, and TCRdb retains in-frame clones only, with some absent. This sample yields over 10,000 clones, of which around 66% are seen a single time; approximately 9% belongs to the top ten. The source was tumor tissue, collected at baseline. These receptor sequences come from a woman between 25 and 85 years old with non-small cell lung cancer.

Only one count was recorded for this clone. The chain has TRBV9 and TRBJ2-7; D may be TRBD2 (5 bases). This CDR3 has 11 amino acids. Germline assignment: CDR1 SGDLS and CDR2 YYNGEE. V was clipped by 4 bases and J by 7 bases, with 9 bases between them. The CDR3 coding sequence is TGTGCCAGCAGCAAAGGCGGGGAGCAGTACTTC. Its translation is CASSKGGEQYF.

The rearrangement joins TRBV29-1 to TRBJ2-3; 9 bases align to TRBD1. Losses at the gene ends were 7 bases for V and 5 bases for J; bases not matched to a gene: 16. The CDR3 sequence is 16 residues long. Germline V gene sequence: CDR1 SQVTM, CDR2 ANQGSEA. The CDR3 sequence: CSGWDRATRRGDTQYF. For the CDR3, the DNA is TGCAGCGGATGGGACAGGGCGACTAGGCGAGGAGATACGCAGTATTTT.

This chain connects TRBV6-1 to TRBJ1-3; D unresolved. Per germline, CDR1 MNHNS and CDR2 SASEGT. The CDR3 is made up of 15 amino acids. V dropped 1 base and J dropped 3 bases, with 10 bases sitting between them. The DNA for the CDR3 is TGTGCCAGCAGTGAAGGGACGGGCTTTGGAAACACCATATATTTT. This gives the protein CASSEGTGFGNTIYF.

The chain employs TRBV6-1 and TRBJ1-5; D not resolved. Trimming removed 6 bases from V and 9 bases from J, with 18 bases in between. Germline CDR1 is MNHNS and CDR2 is SASEGT. This CDR3 has 14 residues. The CDR3 sequence: CASSQADADRPQHF. As DNA, the CDR3 is TGTGCCAGCAGCCAGGCCGATGCCGATCGGCCCCAGCATTTT.

This clone was seen a handful of times. The J gene is TRBJ1-1, the V gene TRBV19; D ambiguous. The V gene's germline CDR1 is LNHDA and CDR2 SQIVND (reference sequence). The CDR3 covers 13 residues. With 1 base removed from V and 7 bases from J, the gap between germline ends came to 10 bases. For the CDR3, the DNA is TGTGCCAGTAGTATAGGCCAGGCTTTTGAAGCTTTCTTT. Translating gives CASSIGQAFEAFF.

There are a few counts of this clone. The CDR3 nucleotides are TGTGCCAGCTCATGGGGCGATTCCGGGAGCGGCTATGGCTACACCTTC. Protein product: CASSWGDSGSGYGYTF. The chain joins TRBV18 to TRBJ1-2; TRBD1 might be the D (5 bases). V was shortened by 5 bases and J by 4 bases, with 20 bases between the two germline ends. The V gene's germline CDR1 is KGHSH and CDR2 LQKENI. CDR3 size: 16 residues.

This clone was counted between two and nine times. The CDR3 here is CASSFQSANSPLHF. The CDR3 coding sequence is TGTGCCAGCAGTTTCCAGTCAGCTAATTCACCCCTCCACTTT. The V gene is TRBV28, the J gene TRBJ1-6; D is unclear. Between the trimmed V and J ends, which lost 3 bases and 6 bases, there was a span of 9 bases. The germline V gene has CDR1 MDHEN and CDR2 SYDVKM. The CDR3 totals 14 residues.

This chain connects TRBV6-1 to TRBJ2-7, with D perhaps TRBD2 (5 bases). Germline V gives CDR1 MNHNS, CDR2 SASEGT. The CDR3 totals 13 residues. V was shortened by 4 bases and J by 3 bases, with 10 bases between the two germline ends. In nucleotides, the CDR3 is TGTGCCAGCAGTGTGGGGAGCATCTACGAGCAGTACTTC. It specifies CASSVGSIYEQYF.

This rearrangement joins TRBV28 to TRBJ2-5, with D possibly matching TRBD1 (6 bases). CDR3 length equals 11 residues. CDR1 and CDR2 from the germline V gene are MDHEN and SYDVKM. Between the trimmed V and J ends, which lost 4 bases and 10 bases, there was a span of 10 bases. The CDR3 coding sequence is TGTGCCAGCAGTTCTACAGGGCTCCAGTACTTC. It specifies CASSSTGLQYF.

The V call is TRBV6-4, the J call TRBJ1-5; 7 bases map to TRBD1. This CDR3 is 13 amino acids long. V was pared by 6 bases and J by 6 bases, with 5 bases of the junction left unmatched. Germline V lookup: CDR1 MRHNA, CDR2 SNTAGT. The CDR3 reads CASSGQEGQPQHF. CDR3 nucleotides: TGTGCCAGCAGCGGACAGGAGGGTCAGCCCCAGCATTTT.